A single sample is the source of the 23 T cell receptor beta chains below, sequenced in a study of blood T cell repertoires in COVID-19 (dated by TCRdb to 2020 to 2021). Library preparation employed the immunoSEQ multiplex PCR assay. TCRdb took this table from immuneACCESS and kept in-frame rearrangements with V and J called. Such tables lack part of the clones; where checked against another copy, unresolved V genes explain under half of the gap, and the rest is unexplained. The sample has a few hundred thousand clones on record, about 85% of them singletons. Jointly, the top ten make up 5% to 8% of the sample. Source material: PBMCs or T cells enriched from blood (not recorded which). These receptors were collected from a woman aged 45-65 years who had been exposed to COVID-19.

The chain uses TRBV28 and TRBJ2-7; 11 positions agree with TRBD2. CDR1 is MDHEN and CDR2 is SYDVKM in the germline V gene. This CDR3 region has 13 residues. Germline trimming cut 6 bases from V and 4 bases from J; bases unmatched to any gene: 2. CDR3 loop: CASSPSGGYEQYF. CDR3 DNA sequence: TGTGCCAGCAGCCCTAGCGGGGGGTACGAGCAGTACTTC.

The chain joins TRBV6-5 to TRBJ2-1; TRBD1 might be the D (7 bases). With 7 bases removed from V and 9 bases from J, the gap between germline ends came to 10 bases. The germline CDR1 and CDR2 sequences are MNHEY and SVGAGI. CDR3 length equals 11 residues. The CDR3 loop reads CASTQGGEQFF. CDR3 bases: TGTGCCAGCACCCAGGGGGGTGAGCAGTTCTTC.

The genes are TRBV5-1 and TRBJ1-1; TRBD1 matches 9 bases. With V trimmed by 4 bases and J by 3 bases, 4 bases remained unmatched. Per germline, CDR1 SGHRS and CDR2 YFSETQ. This CDR3 has 14 amino acids. CDR3 amino acids: CASSVTGGYTEAFF. The CDR3 DNA reads TGCGCCAGCAGCGTCACAGGGGGCTACACTGAAGCTTTCTTT.

This chain links TRBV7-9 with TRBJ2-3; maybe TRBD2 (6 bases). This CDR3 has 15 amino acids. The germline V gene has CDR1 SEHNR and CDR2 FQNEAQ (reference sequence). V shed 9 bases and J shed 2 bases, with 18 bases lying between them. CDR3 sequence reads: CARSPGTGVTDTQYF. CDR3 nucleotide sequence: TGTGCCAGATCTCCCGGGACGGGGGTCACAGATACGCAGTATTTT.

CDR3 nucleotide sequence: TGTGCCAGCCGTACGAGGGCGGGCAACAATAATCAGCCCCAGCATTTT. It translates to CASRTRAGNNNQPQHF. This chain joins TRBV19 and TRBJ1-5, with no clear D. Deletions cut 9 bases from V and 4 bases from J, with 22 bases between. This CDR3 contains 16 residues. Germline V gives CDR1 LNHDA, CDR2 SQIVND (reference sequence).

The table lists this clone with a few counts. The CDR3: CASSVIRGSPSGANVLTF. DNA for the CDR3: TGTGCCAGCAGCGTAATCAGGGGGTCTCCCTCTGGGGCCAACGTCCTGACTTTC. This chain links TRBV5-8 with TRBJ2-6; 7 bases match TRBD1. There are 18 residues in the CDR3. J gave up 0 bases and V 4 bases, and 10 bases lay outside the gene matches. Germline lookup yields CDR1 SGHTS and CDR2 YDEGEE.

The chain employs TRBV29-1 and TRBJ2-7; D call uncertain. The CDR3 is 12 residues long. Looked up from germline, CDR1 is SQVTM and CDR2 is ANQGSEA. The V gene lost 3 bases and the J gene lost 2 bases, with 8 bases spanning the gap. CDR3 bases: TGCAGCGTTGAGGAGCACCCCTACGAGCAGTACTTC. Protein: CSVEEHPYEQYF.

The chain carries TRBV7-6 and TRBJ2-1; 8 bases line up with TRBD2. The V and J ends lost 5 bases and 7 bases, in that order; junction bases with no gene match: 7. Germline-derived CDR1 and CDR2 are SGHVS and FNYEAQ. The CDR3 contains 14 residues. CDR3: CASSTPGGQNEQFF. In DNA, the CDR3 is TGTGCCAGCAGCACCCCGGGGGGGCAAAATGAGCAGTTCTTC.

The chain combines TRBV2 with TRBJ2-2, with 10 bases lining up with TRBD1. Looked up from germline, CDR1 is SNHLY and CDR2 is FYNNEI. With V trimmed by 6 bases and J by 5 bases, 6 bases remained unmatched. This CDR3 has 15 amino acids. The CDR3 spells CASSLRTGGTGELFF. CDR3 sequence (DNA): TGTGCCAGCAGCCTTCGGACAGGGGGAACCGGGGAGCTGTTTTTT. The whole variable domain, filled in from reference TRBV2 and TRBJ2-2, reads EPEVTQTPSHQVTQMGQEVILRCVPISNHLYFYWYRQILGQKVEFLVSFYNNEISEKSEIFDDQFSVERPDGSNFTLKIRSTKLEDSAMYFCASSLRTGGTGELFFGEGSRLTVL.

The chain is built from TRBV28 and TRBJ1-1, with no clear D. The CDR3 sequence is 12 residues long. V lost 8 bases and J lost 2, with 9 bases in between. Germline CDR1 is MDHEN and CDR2 is SYDVKM. CDR3 sequence: CASEQSNTEAFF. The CDR3 DNA sequence: TGTGCCAGCGAACAGAGCAACACTGAAGCTTTCTTT.

The chain links TRBV4-3 to TRBJ2-3, with 9 bases matching TRBD2. Germline V gene data show CDR1 as LGHNA and CDR2 as YSLEER. V dropped 5 bases and J dropped 5; count of bases not matched to a gene: 5. This CDR3 comprises 14 residues. The CDR3 bases are TGCGCCAGCAGCTCCTCTAGCGGGGAAGATACGCAGTATTTT. Translation: CASSSSSGEDTQYF.

The chain links TRBV5-1 to TRBJ2-3; 10 positions match TRBD2. Germline V gene sequence: CDR1 SGHRS, CDR2 YFSETQ. Losses at the gene ends were 4 bases for V and 4 bases for J; bases not matched to a gene: 15. The CDR3 contains 18 residues. CDR3 nucleotide sequence: TGCGCCAGCAGCCGTCTAGCGGGGGCCCTCGGTGTAGCAGATACGCAGTATTTT. Protein sequence: CASSRLAGALGVADTQYF.

In DNA form, the CDR3 reads TGTGCCAGCAGCGCCCAAAAGAACGGGAACACTGAAGCTTTCTTT. Protein product: CASSAQKNGNTEAFF. This chain links TRBV9 with TRBJ1-1; D gene unclear. This CDR3 has 15 amino acids. Deletions cut 3 bases from V and 1 base from J, with 13 bases between. Germline values: CDR1 SGDLS, CDR2 YYNGEE.

The chain combines TRBV10-2 with TRBJ1-2; 8 bases are shared with TRBD1. CDR3 length: 15 amino acids. CDR1 is WSHSY, CDR2 SAAADI, per germline. Trimming removed 5 bases from V and 9 bases from J; junction bases left unmatched: 14. The CDR3, as DNA: TGCGCCAGCAGTTTACGTCCAGGGGGCGCTGGGAGCTACACCTTC. It specifies CASSLRPGGAGSYTF.

This chain links TRBV5-1 with TRBJ2-1, with 11 positions matching TRBD2. V lost 4 bases to trimming and J lost 8 bases; unmatched junction nucleotides: 14. Germline V gives CDR1 SGHRS, CDR2 YFSETQ. The CDR3 spans 17 residues. DNA for the CDR3: TGCGCCAGCAGCAATCTAGCGGGGGGAGTCGGTCGAGATGAGCAGTTCTTC. It is translated as CASSNLAGGVGRDEQFF.

The V gene is TRBV5-6, the J gene TRBJ2-4, with TRBD1 matching over 7 bases. Per the germline V gene, CDR1 is SGHDT and CDR2 is YYEEEE. With 5 bases clipped from V and 5 bases from J, the junction kept 4 bases outside the gene matches. This CDR3 is 13 amino acids long. Written as DNA, the CDR3 is TGTGCCAGCAGGAGGGACAGCCAAAACATTCAGTACTTC. Translation: CASRRDSQNIQYF.

The chain carries TRBV28 and TRBJ2-7; TRBD2 aligns across 7 bases. The germline CDR1 and CDR2 sequences are MDHEN and SYDVKM. Trimming took 8 bases from V and 3 from J; bases not matched to a gene: 7. This CDR3 contains 13 residues. DNA of the CDR3: TGTGCCAGCTGCCTAGCGGACCACTACGAGCAGTACTTC. Protein: CASCLADHYEQYF.

Details on this clone: Other DNA sequences in the same sample also yield this CDR3. The gene calls are TRBV5-4 and TRBJ1-2, with a possible D match to TRBD1 (6 bases). The germline V gene encodes CDR1 SGHNT and CDR2 YYREEE (reference sequence). The CDR3 runs to 13 residues. V was trimmed by 3 bases and J by 2 bases, leaving 8 bases between them. CDR3 DNA: TGTGCCAGCAGCTCAGGACAGAACTATGGCTACACCTTC. It yields the protein CASSSGQNYGYTF.

This clone was observed a handful of times. The V gene is TRBV27, the J gene TRBJ1-3; tentatively, D is TRBD1 (5 bases). Germline CDR1 MNHEY, CDR2 SMNVEV (reference sequence). The CDR3 totals 14 residues. Between the trimmed V and J ends, which lost 4 bases and 4 bases, there was a span of 11 bases. Here the CDR3 DNA reads TGTGCCAGCAGTTCTGCAGGGTCCGGAAACACCATATATTTT. It specifies CASSSAGSGNTIYF.

The chain combines TRBV7-9 with TRBJ1-5, with 9 bases matching TRBD1. V was pared by 5 bases and J by 2 bases, with 1 base of the junction left unmatched. This CDR3 contains 14 residues. Germline V gene lookup returns CDR1 SEHNR and CDR2 FQNEAQ (reference sequence). The CDR3 DNA reads as TGTGCCAGCAGCCGGACAGGGGGCAATCAGCCCCAGCATTTT. Translated: CASSRTGGNQPQHF.

The chain has TRBV15 and TRBJ1-2; D call uncertain. Germline V CDR1 and CDR2: LNHNV, YYDKDF (reference sequence). V was shortened by 5 bases and J by 0 bases, with 7 bases between the two germline ends. This CDR3 has 13 amino acids. The DNA for the CDR3 is TGTGCCACCAGCCGGGGATCTAACTATGGCTACACCTTC. It codes for CATSRGSNYGYTF. The entire variable domain, with the rest obtained from reference TRBV15 and TRBJ1-2, is as follows: DAMVIQNPRYQVTQFGKPVTLSCSQTLNHNVMYWYQQKSSQAPKLLFHYYDKDFNNEADTPDNFQSRRPNTSFCFLDIRSPGLGDTAMYLCATSRGSNYGYTFGSGTRLTVV.

The chain joins TRBV3-1 (or the pseudogene TRBV3-2) to TRBJ2-7; weak D call: TRBD2 (6 bases). The V gene lost 0 bases and the J gene lost 7 bases, with 19 bases spanning the gap. CDR1 and CDR2 from the germline V gene are LGHDT and YNNKEL (reference sequence). This CDR3 contains 16 residues. The CDR3 bases are TGTGCCAGCAGCCAAGAACGGGGGACGAGAGGTGTTGAGCAGTACTTC. Translated: CASSQERGTRGVEQYF.

The chain carries TRBV6-5 and TRBJ2-5, with a tentative D call TRBD1 (5 bases). The CDR3 has 16 amino acids. CDR1 MNHEY and CDR2 SVGAGI come from the germline V gene. The V end was cut by 0 bases, the J end by 6 bases, with 17 bases between. The CDR3 loop is CASSYSWGQAGKTQYF. In nucleotides, the CDR3 is TGTGCCAGCAGTTACTCTTGGGGTCAGGCAGGGAAGACCCAGTACTTC.